The rows below give T cell receptor beta chains drawn from one sample of a study of Graves' ophthalmopathy and Graves' hyperthyroidism. TCRdb redid the calling of the multiplex PCR reads with MiXCR, one entry per CDR3 protein. The sample consists of approximately 45,000 distinct CDR3 sequences, under 55% of them appearing once. Specimen: peripheral blood. These receptors all stem from an adult man with Graves' ophthalmopathy. Both conserved end residues are part of each CDR3. Each record gives: J gene, V gene, clone size, D gene, CDR3 protein, CDR3 DNA. A D gene is named only where the DNA matches it firmly. Clone sizes are given selectively: once, few, many, or a class where the clone is expanded.

TRBJ1-2 | TRBV5-8 | NA | NA | CASSLDREGYGYTF | TGTGCCAGCAGCTTGGATAGGGAGGGCTATGGCTACACCTTC
TRBJ1-1 | TRBV19 | many | NA | CASSIRKESTEAFF | TGTGCCAGTAGTATCCGAAAGGAGTCCACTGAAGCTTTCTTT
TRBJ1-3 | TRBV4-1 | many | NA | CASSQGTSGNTIYF | TGCGCCAGCAGCCAAGGGACTTCTGGAAACACCATATATTTT
TRBJ2-3 | TRBV9 | many | NA | CASSIGYDTQYF | TGTGCCAGCAGCATCGGGTATGATACGCAGTATTTT
TRBJ2-7 | TRBV29-1 | few | NA | CSVEDGNYEQYF | TGCAGCGTTGAAGATGGGAACTACGAGCAGTACTTC
TRBJ2-3 | TRBV20-1 | NA | TRBD2 | CSATPGVAGGGTDTQYF | TGCAGTGCTACGCCCGGGGTAGCGGGAGGTGGCACAGATACGCAGTATTTT
TRBJ1-1 | TRBV5-1 | many | NA | CASSLSTALNTEAFF | TGCGCCAGCAGCCTCTCGACAGCTTTGAACACTGAAGCTTTCTTT
TRBJ2-7 | TRBV5-1 | NA | TRBD1 | CASSLMGQGADEQYF | TGCGCCAGCAGCTTGATGGGACAGGGGGCAGACGAGCAGTACTTC
TRBJ1-2 | TRBV7-3 | NA | NA | CASNPLREGAGYTF | TGTGCCAGCAACCCCTTGAGGGAGGGCGCGGGCTACACCTTC
TRBJ2-7 | TRBV7-2 | NA | NA | CASSGRGRSYEQYF | TGTGCCAGCAGTGGCCGTGGGCGCTCCTACGAGCAGTACTTC
TRBJ1-2 | TRBV7-8 | NA | NA | CASSSTATSNQPQHYGYTF | TGTGCCAGCAGCTCGACGGCTACTAGCAATCAGCCCCAGCATTATGGCTACACCTTC
TRBJ2-7 | TRBV15 | NA | NA | CATSRDPPGVMYF | TGTGCCACCAGCAGAGATCCGCCCGGGGTAATGTACTTC
TRBJ1-4 | TRBV5-1 | many | TRBD1 | CASSLAGTGTEKLFF | TGCGCCAGCAGCTTGGCCGGGACAGGGACCGAAAAACTGTTTTTT
TRBJ2-1 | TRBV19 | many | TRBD1 | CASKARTGAYNEQFF | TGTGCCAGTAAAGCCAGGACAGGAGCCTACAATGAGCAGTTCTTC
TRBJ1-2 | TRBV6-1 | many | TRBD1 | CASSPGQGNYGYTF | TGTGCCAGCAGTCCGGGACAGGGGAACTATGGCTACACCTTC
TRBJ1-5 | TRBV6-2/TRBV6-3 | NA | NA | CVGSYLRGRVNQPQHF | TGTGTCGGCAGTTACCTACGGGGGCGCGTCAATCAGCCCCAGCATTTT
TRBJ1-3 | TRBV12-3/TRBV12-4 | many | NA | CASSFDGLSGNTIYF | TGTGCCAGCAGTTTTGACGGGCTCTCTGGAAACACCATATATTTT
TRBJ2-1 | TRBV7-9 | NA | NA | CASSSGGATGEQFF | TGTGCCAGCTCCTCGGGGGGCGCAACGGGTGAGCAGTTCTTC
TRBJ2-7 | TRBV30 | few | TRBD2 | CAWGRAGGLPEQYF | TGTGCCTGGGGAAGGGCGGGAGGGCTCCCCGAGCAGTACTTC
TRBJ2-7 | TRBV13 | few | NA | CASSLGPGGLIIYEQYF | TGTGCCAGCAGCTTAGGCCCTGGCGGGCTTATCATCTACGAGCAGTACTTC
TRBJ1-2 | TRBV11-2 | many | NA | CASSSLRSLNYGYTF | TGTGCCAGCAGCTCCCTTAGGTCCCTAAACTATGGCTACACCTTC
TRBJ2-2 | TRBV7-9 | NA | TRBD2 | CASSTGTSGNTGELFF | TGTGCCAGCAGCACCGGGACTAGCGGGAATACCGGGGAGCTGTTTTTT
TRBJ2-1 | TRBV6-6 | many | TRBD1 | CASRLGQGAYNEQFF | TGTGCCAGCAGGTTAGGACAGGGGGCCTACAATGAGCAGTTCTTC
TRBJ2-7 | TRBV20-1 | NA | NA | CSASGGPYEQYF | TGCAGTGCTAGCGGGGGGCCCTACGAGCAGTACTTC
TRBJ2-1 | TRBV20-1 | medium-sized | TRBD2 | CSAKTSDYNEQFF | TGCAGTGCGAAGACTAGCGACTACAATGAGCAGTTCTTC
TRBJ2-5 | TRBV6-5 | NA | NA | CASSYLRGETQYF | TGTGCCAGCAGTTACTTGAGGGGAGAGACCCAGTACTTC
TRBJ2-1 | TRBV9 | many | NA | CASSVDKGINEQFF | TGTGCCAGCAGCGTAGATAAGGGGATCAATGAGCAGTTCTTC
TRBJ1-2 | TRBV30 | many | NA | CAWSRGQILVGYTF | TGTGCCTGGAGTAGAGGACAGATTCTTGTTGGCTACACCTTC
TRBJ2-1 | TRBV20-1 | many | TRBD2 | CSAQPFSSGGGNEQFF | TGCAGTGCTCAGCCGTTTTCTAGCGGGGGGGGCAATGAGCAGTTCTTC
TRBJ1-1 | TRBV5-6 | many | NA | CASSLGWQGTEAFF | TGTGCCAGCAGCTTGGGTTGGCAGGGCACTGAAGCTTTCTTT
TRBJ1-5 | TRBV5-4 | few | NA | CASSRDGGNQPQHF | TGTGCCAGCAGTCGGGACGGAGGCAATCAGCCCCAGCATTTT
TRBJ2-2 | TRBV19 | many | NA | CASSIGLANTGELFF | TGTGCCAGTAGTATAGGACTAGCGAACACCGGGGAGCTGTTTTTT
TRBJ2-5 | TRBV5-4 | many | NA | CASSPGSFQETQYF | TGTGCCAGCAGCCCCGGGAGTTTCCAAGAGACCCAGTACTTC
TRBJ1-5 | TRBV7-2 | NA | NA | CASSTGTKSSQPQHF | TGTGCCAGCAGCACCGGGACGAAAAGCAGTCAGCCCCAGCATTTT